These T cell receptor beta chains were read from a single sample in a study of OX40 agonist ivuxolimab in advanced cancers. The table came from immunoSEQ multiplex PCR; TCRdb's copy has only in-frame clones and leaves some out. The data hold tens of thousands of clones, with around 84% observed a single time. The specimen was CD4+ or CD8+ T cells sorted from blood, collected in a trial of the OX40 agonist ivuxolimab. These receptors were collected from an adult with an advanced solid tumor such as melanoma, head and neck, liver or kidney cancer. Each CDR3 is given with its conserved first and last residue. A D gene is named only where the DNA matches it firmly. Rows may omit the clone size; those that give it use once, few, many or a size class.

CASSLGGQANTEAFF | TGTGCCAGCAGCCTAGGGGGGCAGGCGAACACTGAAGCTTTCTTT | TRBV7-2 | - | - | TRBJ1-1
CASSLGGQVFEAFF | TGCGCCAGCAGCTTGGGGGGACAGGTTTTTGAAGCTTTCTTT | TRBV5-1 | - | TRBD1 | TRBJ1-1
CASSLLGQAPQETQYF | TGTGCCAGCAGCTTACTCGGACAGGCCCCCCAAGAGACCCAGTACTTC | TRBV7-9 | - | TRBD1 | TRBJ2-5
CASSTDNRLAEAFF | TGTGCCAGCAGTACCGATAACAGGTTAGCTGAAGCTTTCTTT | TRBV28 | - | - | TRBJ1-1
CSVEGHKLTDTQYF | TGCAGCGTTGAAGGCCATAAACTCACAGATACGCAGTATTTT | TRBV29-1 | - | - | TRBJ2-3
CASSLTGPAVQETQYF | TGTGCCAGCAGCTTAACAGGTCCAGCGGTCCAAGAGACCCAGTACTTC | TRBV7-3 | - | - | TRBJ2-5
CSVLANQDSYEQYF | TGCAGCGTCCTAGCAAATCAAGACTCCTACGAGCAGTACTTC | TRBV29-1 | - | - | TRBJ2-7
CASRGRVYEKLFF | TGTGCCAGCCGGGGCAGGGTTTATGAAAAACTGTTTTTT | TRBV6-5 | - | - | TRBJ1-4
CASSLNTGQGSETQYF | TGCGCCAGCAGCCTAAATACGGGACAGGGGTCAGAGACCCAGTACTTC | TRBV5-1 | - | TRBD1 | TRBJ2-5
CASSLGGRVEETQYF | TGTGCCAGCAGCTTAGGAGGCCGGGTGGAGGAGACCCAGTACTTC | TRBV11-3 | - | - | TRBJ2-5
CASSPTGGAWGYTF | TGTGCCAGCAGCCCGACAGGGGGCGCTTGGGGCTACACCTTC | TRBV7-2 | - | TRBD1 | TRBJ1-2
CASSSSGGRINEQFF | TGTGCCAGCAGCTCCTCCGGGGGGCGAATCAATGAGCAGTTCTTC | TRBV7-2 | - | - | TRBJ2-1
CASSLGAQSGWTEAFF | TGTGCCAGCAGCTTGGGCGCGCAGAGTGGTTGGACTGAAGCTTTCTTT | TRBV5-5 | - | - | TRBJ1-1
CASSSREGPSPLHF | TGTGCCAGCAGCTCGCGGGAGGGGCCGTCACCCCTCCACTTT | TRBV7-2 | - | - | TRBJ1-6
CASSLGQINSPLHF | TGTGCCAGCAGCTTAGGACAAATAAATTCACCCCTCCACTTT | TRBV27 | - | - | TRBJ1-6
CASSGTTNQPQHF | TGTGCCAGCAGTGGTACGACCAATCAGCCCCAGCATTTT | TRBV25-1 | - | - | TRBJ1-5
CASSPQASNTGELFF | TGCGCCAGCAGCCCGCAGGCTTCGAACACCGGGGAGCTGTTTTTT | TRBV4-3 | - | - | TRBJ2-2
CASSQTVRGSGNTIYF | TGTGCCAGCAGCCAAACCGTCAGGGGATCTGGAAACACCATATATTTT | TRBV4-2 | - | - | TRBJ1-3
CASSYFAGNYGYTF | TGTGCCAGCAGTTACTTCGCCGGTAACTATGGCTACACCTTC | TRBV28 | - | - | TRBJ1-2
CASSLGDSRNQPQHF | TGTGCCAGCAGCCTAGGTGACAGTCGCAATCAGCCCCAGCATTTT | TRBV4-2 | few | - | TRBJ1-5
CAWTGEYYGYTF | TGTGCCTGGACAGGGGAATACTATGGCTACACCTTC | TRBV30 | - | - | TRBJ1-2
CASSSQGVNTEAFF | TGTGCCAGCAGTTCACAGGGAGTTAACACTGAAGCTTTCTTT | TRBV6-6 | - | - | TRBJ1-1
CASSPAVSLGRKETQYF | TGCGCCAGCAGCCCAGCAGTGAGTCTTGGCAGGAAAGAGACCCAGTACTTC | TRBV10-2 | - | - | TRBJ2-5
CASSLDSIMNTEAFF | TGCGCCAGCAGCTTAGACAGCATAATGAACACTGAAGCTTTCTTT | TRBV5-1 | - | - | TRBJ1-1
CATRQGAGELFF | TGTGCCACCAGACAGGGGGCCGGGGAGCTGTTTTTT | TRBV15 | - | TRBD1 | TRBJ2-2
CASSLQQGHYGYTF | TGTGCCAGCAGCTTGCAACAGGGGCACTATGGCTACACCTTC | TRBV5-4 | - | TRBD1 | TRBJ1-2